Below are 13 T cell receptor beta chains sequenced from a single sample in a study of shared clonotypes between healthy human individuals. The assay was immunoSEQ multiplex PCR, and TCRdb's table has in-frame clones only and misses some. The sample lists a few million clones, 90% to 95% seen once, with 0.3% to 0.4% in the top ten. Specimen: naive CD4+ T cells from PBMCs. Subset given: CD45RA+ positively selected. These receptors were obtained from a man between 18 and 29 years old in good health. Some clones in this sample may be carry-over from other donors' samples.

The V gene is TRBV7-9, the J gene TRBJ1-5, with D possibly matching TRBD1 (6 bases). Germline CDR1 and CDR2: SEHNR and FQNEAQ (reference sequence). The CDR3 totals 16 residues. Trimming pared 5 bases from V and 3 bases from J, leaving 17 bases between. The CDR3 DNA reads as TGTGCCAGCAGCCGAGGGGGGGCGAGGGCCAATCAGCCCCAGCATTTT. This encodes CASSRGGARANQPQHF.

The chain joins TRBV7-9 to TRBJ2-1; D gene ambiguous. There are 15 residues in the CDR3. The V and J ends lost 4 bases and 3 bases respectively, with 13 bases between them. CDR1 and CDR2 from the germline V gene are SEHNR and FQNEAQ (reference sequence). The CDR3 DNA sequence: TGTGCCAGCAGCTCCCAGAGACTGGGCTACAATGAGCAGTTCTTC. Translated, it gives CASSSQRLGYNEQFF.

The chain recombines TRBV28 with TRBJ1-4, with D tentatively TRBD1 (5 bases). Germline lookup yields CDR1 MDHEN and CDR2 SYDVKM. The CDR3 has 15 amino acids. V was pared by 3 bases and J by 2 bases, with 10 bases between. CDR3 loop: CASSFIGGTNEKLFF. DNA of the CDR3: TGTGCCAGCAGTTTTATTGGGGGGACTAATGAAAAACTGTTTTTT. Supplemented by reference TRBV28 and TRBJ1-4, the full variable domain reads DVKVTQSSRYLVKRTGEKVFLECVQDMDHENMFWYRQDPGLGLRLIYFSYDVKMKEKGDIPEGYSVSREKKERFSLILESASTNQTSMYLCASSFIGGTNEKLFFGSGTQLSVL.

V usage is TRBV7-8 and J usage is TRBJ2-2; D remains unclear. Germline CDR1 SGHVS, CDR2 FQNEAQ. The CDR3 sequence is 14 residues long. V was trimmed by 5 bases and J by 1 base, leaving 8 bases between them. The CDR3 nucleotides read TGTGCCAGCAGCCTTCTAAGGAACACCGGGGAGCTGTTTTTT. Translating gives CASSLLRNTGELFF.

The genes are TRBV30 and TRBJ2-1, with 8 positions matching TRBD2. V lost 5 bases, J lost 4 bases, and 4 bases stayed unmatched. From germline, CDR1 is GTSNPN and CDR2 SVGIG (reference sequence). The CDR3 loop spans 13 amino acids. CDR3 in DNA: TGTGCCTGGGTGCGGGGGGTATACAATGAGCAGTTCTTC. Amino acid sequence: CAWVRGVYNEQFF.

V gene TRBV28 combines with J gene TRBJ1-5; unclear D gene. The CDR3 is made up of 14 amino acids. Germline lookup yields CDR1 MDHEN and CDR2 SYDVKM. Trimming removed 3 bases from V and 6 bases from J, with 12 bases in between. CDR3 in DNA: TGTGCCAGCAGTTTTATGGGTGTGGTTCAGCCCCAGCATTTT. Protein product: CASSFMGVVQPQHF.

About this clone: Different DNA sequences within this sample yield the same CDR3. The chain joins TRBV5-1 to TRBJ2-5; D is possibly TRBD1 (7 bases). CDR1 and CDR2 from the germline V gene are SGHRS and YFSETQ. V gave up 2 bases and J gave up 5 bases, with 10 bases separating them. The CDR3 is 13 residues long. The CDR3 DNA reads TGCGCCAGCAGCTTCCAGGGGGGCGAGACCCAGTACTTC. This gives the protein CASSFQGGETQYF.

V usage is TRBV29-1 and J usage is TRBJ1-4, with TRBD1 identical over 9 bases. The CDR3 is 14 amino acids. V trimming: 5 bases; J trimming: 5 bases; junction bases outside the gene matches: 6. Germline V gives CDR1 SQVTM, CDR2 ANQGSEA. In DNA, the CDR3 is TGCAGCGTTAAACAGGGGGCCAAAAATGAAAAACTGTTTTTT. Residues: CSVKQGAKNEKLFF. Full variable domain (outside the CDR3, taken from reference TRBV29-1 and TRBJ1-4): SAVISQKPSRDICQRGTSLTIQCQVDSQVTMMFWYRQQPGQSLTLIATANQGSEATYESGFVIDKFPISRPNLTFSTLTVSNMSPEDSSIYLCSVKQGAKNEKLFFGSGTQLSVL.

The chain carries TRBV30 and TRBJ2-6; 7 positions match TRBD1. The junction had 9 bases not matched to a gene; V was cut back by 6 bases and J by 4 bases. Germline CDR1 reads GTSNPN; CDR2 reads SVGIG (reference sequence). This CDR3 region has 15 residues. CDR3 sequence (DNA): TGTGCCTGTCCCGGGACAGTTAGCGGGGCCAACGTCCTGACTTTC. Protein sequence: CACPGTVSGANVLTF. Complete variable domain (other parts from reference TRBV30 and TRBJ2-6): SQTIHQWPATLVQPVGSPLSLECTVEGTSNPNLYWYRQAAGRGLQLLFYSVGIGQISSEVPQNLSASRPQDRQFILSSKKLLLSDSGFYLCACPGTVSGANVLTFGAGSRLTVL.

The chain employs TRBV4-1 and TRBJ2-1, with 7 bases fitting TRBD1. This CDR3 spans 14 amino acids. After removal of 1 base from V and 9 bases from J, the junction contained 6 bases not matched to a gene. The germline gives CDR1 MGHRA, CDR2 YSYEKL. Written as DNA, the CDR3 is TGCGCCAGCAGCCAAGGGGGCAGGGGGAGTGAGCAGTTCTTC. It yields the protein CASSQGGRGSEQFF.

A note on this clone: Distinct nucleotide sequences in the sample also encode this CDR3. The chain is built from TRBV9 and TRBJ2-1; TRBD2 agrees at 9 bases. The trim removed 0 bases at V and 4 bases at J, leaving 2 bases unmatched. The CDR3 contains 15 residues. CDR1 is SGDLS, CDR2 YYNGEE, per germline. The CDR3 sequence is CASSVGLAGYNEQFF. The CDR3, as DNA: TGTGCCAGCAGCGTAGGGCTAGCGGGGTACAATGAGCAGTTCTTC.

The chain joins TRBV28 to TRBJ1-2, with D possibly matching TRBD1 (5 bases). This CDR3 spans 12 amino acids. Trimming left V 11 bases short and J 2 bases short, with 12 bases between. The germline V gene encodes CDR1 MDHEN and CDR2 SYDVKM. The CDR3 DNA follows: TGTGCCTCTGGCAGGGAGAACTATGGCTACACCTTC. It codes for CASGRENYGYTF.

The V call is TRBV5-1, the J call TRBJ1-5; TRBD1 is a possible D gene (5 bases). Trimming removed 4 bases from V and 6 bases from J, with 14 bases in between. Germline values: CDR1 SGHRS, CDR2 YFSETQ. The CDR3 is 14 amino acids. The CDR3 is CASSPRAGGQPQHF. The CDR3 region has the DNA TGCGCCAGCAGCCCCAGGGCGGGGGGTCAGCCCCAGCATTTT.